This TCR beta chain was sequenced during a study of early T cells in non-severe SARS-CoV-2 infection. As for the study in general: Unpaired chains resulted from sequencing bulk RNA of unsorted whole blood. Study-level points and caveats: Matching against VDJdb likely underestimated virus-specific expansions, favoring anti-spike CD8.

This clonotype was observed at least ten times. Antigen unknown. V shed 8 bases and J 6 bases; nucleotides not matched to a gene: 9. Germline V lookup: CDR1 MNHNY, CDR2 SVGAGI (reference sequence). The CDR3 spans 15 residues. TCRdb reanalysed the 5' RACE reads using MiXCR and keeps one entry per CDR3 protein. This table has about 77,000 distinct CDR3 sequences, 9% to 10% appearing once. The TCR sequence derives from an adult who was a healthcare worker with PCR-confirmed SARS-CoV-2 infection or an uninfected control (not recorded which). Sequenced sample: whole blood. The chain combines TRBV6-6 with TRBJ2-3; 12 nucleotides align to TRBD2. This chain's CDR3 is CASEKVGLAGDTQYF. In DNA, the CDR3 is TGTGCCAGCGAGAAGGTGGGACTAGCGGGCGATACGCAGTATTTT.